This T cell receptor (beta chain) was identified during a study of blood T cell repertoires in COVID-19. On the study more broadly: Material from acute and convalescent COVID-19 was sourced from the United States, Italy and Spain. PBMCs, B-cell-depleted T cells, or T cells were the source of the cDNA or gDNA that made up the material.

Original processing notes: From reference gene primer amplification, estimates of nucleated cell counts were derived. Assay used: immunoSEQ multiplex PCR; TCRdb lists only in-frame clones, some missing. V and J calls and clone size follow that table, whereas D and trimming were derived from the DNA. Of roughly 100,000 clones listed, about 82% were seen once; the top ten hold under 30%. Germline loops: CDR1 SEHNR, CDR2 FQNEAQ (reference sequence). The CDR3 totals 14 residues. Trimming pared 1 base from V and 1 base from J, leaving 7 bases between. The genes are TRBV7-9 and TRBJ1-1; the D gene is possibly TRBD1 (5 bases). The sequenced sample was peripheral blood. The receptor was derived from a human donor in a cohort sampled during active COVID-19. Here the CDR3 reads CASSLGQGNTEAFF. In DNA form, the CDR3 reads TGTGCCAGCAGCTTAGGCCAGGGGAACACTGAAGCTTTCTTT.